Sequencing of this TCR beta chain was carried out in a study of blood T cell repertoires in COVID-19 (dated by TCRdb to the early 2020s). Notes on the research overall: Samples from collaborators originated in the United States, Italy and Spain and spanned both the acute and convalescent phases of COVID-19. The material from the prospective study consisted of cDNA or gDNA derived from T cells, B-cell-depleted T cells, or PBMCs. The dataset comprised deeply sampled blood TCRbeta repertoires from subjects exposed to, actively infected with, or recovered from COVID-19. The repertoires were released in a freely available public database meant as a resource for research on the immune response to SARS-CoV-2. HLA class I and class II types, where available, came from metadata supplied by the sample provider rather than from assay-based typing. Samples came from the ongoing ImmuneRACE study (first 160 participants) plus 1,254 subjects from 6 global collaborators. Nearly every sample came with metadata listing a de-identified subject ID, COVID-19 status, age in years and sex.

CDR3 length: 15 amino acids, cysteine to phenylalanine. The retained sequence is limited to the CDR3, 45 bases, with the frame set at the first base. CDR1 and CDR2 are drawn from the germline V gene (reference sequence): GTSNPN, SVGIG. Relative to germline, V is 0 bases shorter and J is 2 bases shorter, with 11 bases between their ends. What the research found in general, with its limitations: Clinical and demographic metadata were provided uncurated, with the amount varying by source and participant.

On this clone itself: Its binding antigen is unknown. One base away there is no much larger clone; base qualities are not given.

Whole blood was collected in K2EDTA tubes by collaborating institutions according to the institutions' own protocols. For TCRbeta analysis, collaborators shipped samples in one of three forms: frozen whole blood, isolated PBMCs, or DNA extracted from either of those sample types. TCRbeta CDR3 regions were amplified from genomic DNA by means of the immunoSEQ Assay, a bias-controlled multiplex PCR. Per the source publication's procedure: The number of nucleated cells in each sample was estimated by amplification of reference gene primers within the assay. Sequence reads were collapsed and filtered to measure the absolute abundance of every unique TCRbeta CDR3 rearrangement. Productive Simpson clonality was computed per sample as the square root of Simpson's diversity index over productive rearrangements. TCRdb re-hosts the immuneACCESS table, in-frame sequences only. Its copies lack some clones; in the studies checked, an unresolved V gene accounts for under half of them, and the cause for the rest is not known. The D gene and trimming were derived from the DNA, and the V and J assignments and clone size from that table. The table for this sample lists roughly 52,000 clones; around 89% of them were counted only once. The ten largest account for around a fifth of the sample.

Material for sequencing was peripheral blood. The rearrangement combines TRBV30 with TRBJ1-5; no D gene call is confident. The receptor was isolated from a human donor in a cohort sampled during active COVID-19. The DNA is TGTGCCTGGAGTGTACGGGGATACGGCAATCAGCCCCAGCATTTT. The resulting protein is CAWSVRGYGNQPQHF.